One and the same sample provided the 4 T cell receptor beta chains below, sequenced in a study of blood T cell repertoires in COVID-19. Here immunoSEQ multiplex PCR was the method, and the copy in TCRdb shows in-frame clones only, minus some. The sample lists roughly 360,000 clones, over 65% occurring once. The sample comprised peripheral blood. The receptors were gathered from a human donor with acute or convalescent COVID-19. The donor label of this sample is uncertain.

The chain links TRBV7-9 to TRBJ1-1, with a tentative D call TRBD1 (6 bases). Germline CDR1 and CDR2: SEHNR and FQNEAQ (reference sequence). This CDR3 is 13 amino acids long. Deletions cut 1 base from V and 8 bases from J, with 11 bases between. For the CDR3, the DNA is TGTGCCAGCAGCTTAGTATTAGGGACAGAAGCTTTCTTT. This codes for CASSLVLGTEAFF. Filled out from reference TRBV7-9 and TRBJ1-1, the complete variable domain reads DTGVSQNPRHKITKRGQNVTFRCDPISEHNRLYWYRQTLGQGPEFLTYFQNEAQLEKSRLLSDRFSAERPKGSFSTLEIQRTEQGDSAMYLCASSLVLGTEAFFGQGTRLTVV.

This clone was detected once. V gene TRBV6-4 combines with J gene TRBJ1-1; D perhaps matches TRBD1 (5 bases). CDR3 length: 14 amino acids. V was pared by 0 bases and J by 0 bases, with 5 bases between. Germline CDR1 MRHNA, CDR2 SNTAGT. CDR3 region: CASSDSGLNTEAFF. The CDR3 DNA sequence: TGTGCCAGCAGTGACTCGGGGCTGAACACTGAAGCTTTCTTT.

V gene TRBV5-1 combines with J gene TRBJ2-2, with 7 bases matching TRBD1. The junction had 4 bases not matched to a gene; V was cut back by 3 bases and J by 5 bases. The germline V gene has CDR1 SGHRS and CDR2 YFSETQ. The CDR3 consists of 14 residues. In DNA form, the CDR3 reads TGCGCCAGCAGCTCAGGGGGTAGTACCGGGGAGCTGTTTTTT. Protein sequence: CASSSGGSTGELFF.

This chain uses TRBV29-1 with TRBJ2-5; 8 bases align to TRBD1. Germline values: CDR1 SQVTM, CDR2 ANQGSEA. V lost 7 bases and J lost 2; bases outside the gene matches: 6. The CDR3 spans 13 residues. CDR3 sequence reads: CSAYDRGQETQYF. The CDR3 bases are TGCAGCGCTTATGACAGGGGACAAGAGACCCAGTACTTC.